This T cell receptor beta chain stems from a study of shared clonotypes between healthy human individuals. Clones were sequenced by immunoSEQ multiplex PCR, and TCRdb holds only the in-frame ones, with some missing. The sample has around 610,000 clones; 95% to 97% are singletons. Cells designated naive CD8 were CD45RO-negative and were positively selected for CCR7, with terminally differentiated effector memory CD45RA+ cells excluded. Input material: naive CD8+ T cells sorted from blood. This receptor was taken from a woman aged 25 to 39 in good health.

CDR3 amino acids: CASSYLDSLYSYNEQFF. The CDR3 DNA follows: TGTGCCAGTAGTTACCTAGACAGCCTCTACTCCTACAATGAGCAGTTCTTC. The genes are TRBV19 and TRBJ2-1, with D maybe TRBD1 (5 bases). The CDR3 runs to 17 residues. Germline CDR1 reads LNHDA; CDR2 reads SQIVND (reference sequence). Trimming took 5 bases from V and 0 from J, leaving 17 bases between them. The full variable domain, rest sourced from reference TRBV19 and TRBJ2-1, is DGGITQSPKYLFRKEGQNVTLSCEQNLNHDAMYWYRQDPGQGLRLIYYSQIVNDFQKGDIAEGYSVSREKKESFPLTVTSAQKNPTAFYLCASSYLDSLYSYNEQFFGPGTRLTVL.